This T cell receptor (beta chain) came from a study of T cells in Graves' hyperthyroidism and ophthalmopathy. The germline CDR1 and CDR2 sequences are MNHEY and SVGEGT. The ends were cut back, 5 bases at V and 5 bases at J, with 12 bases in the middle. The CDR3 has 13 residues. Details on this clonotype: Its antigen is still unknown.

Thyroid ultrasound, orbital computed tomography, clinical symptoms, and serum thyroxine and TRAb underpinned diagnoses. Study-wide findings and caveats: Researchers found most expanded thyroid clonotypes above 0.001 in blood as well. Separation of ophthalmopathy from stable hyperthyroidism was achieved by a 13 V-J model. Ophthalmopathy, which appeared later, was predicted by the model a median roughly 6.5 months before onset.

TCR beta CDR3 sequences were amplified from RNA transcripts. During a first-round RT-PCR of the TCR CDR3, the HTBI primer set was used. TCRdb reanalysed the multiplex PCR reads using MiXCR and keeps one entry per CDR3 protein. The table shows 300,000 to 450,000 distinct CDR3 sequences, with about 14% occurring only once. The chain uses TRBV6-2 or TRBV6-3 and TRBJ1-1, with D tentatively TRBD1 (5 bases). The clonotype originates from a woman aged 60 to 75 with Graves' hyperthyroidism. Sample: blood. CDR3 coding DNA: TGTGCCAGCAGTCACCAGACAGAGACTGAAGCTTTCTTT. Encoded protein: CASSHQTETEAFF.